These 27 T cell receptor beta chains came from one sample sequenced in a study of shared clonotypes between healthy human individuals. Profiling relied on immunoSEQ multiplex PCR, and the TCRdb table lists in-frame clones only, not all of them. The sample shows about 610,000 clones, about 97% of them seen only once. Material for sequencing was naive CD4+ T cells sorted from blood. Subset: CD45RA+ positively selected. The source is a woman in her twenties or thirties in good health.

For the CDR3, the DNA is TGTGCCAGCAGCTCGAGGGGCACCGGGGAGCTGTTTTTT. Residues: CASSSRGTGELFF. This chain uses TRBV5-8 with TRBJ2-2; perhaps D is TRBD1 or TRBD2 (5 bases each). The CDR3 is 13 residues long. The V gene's germline CDR1 is SGHTS and CDR2 YDEGEE. V dropped 3 bases and J dropped 4 bases, with 7 bases sitting between them. The complete variable domain, with remaining parts taken from reference TRBV5-8 and TRBJ2-2, reads EAGVTQSPTHLIKTRGQQATLRCSPISGHTSVYWYQQALGLGLQFLLWYDEGEERNRGNFPPRFSGRQFPNYSSELNVNALELEDSALYLCASSSRGTGELFFGEGSRLTVL.

The CDR3 region has the DNA TGTGCCAGCAGCTTGTCTGGGGGCCCAAGAGGCTACACCTTC. This gives the protein CASSLSGGPRGYTF. The chain has TRBV5-6 and TRBJ1-2; TRBD1 is a possible D gene (6 bases). CDR3 size: 14 residues. V dropped 1 base and J dropped 8 bases, with 15 bases sitting between them. Germline V gene lookup returns CDR1 SGHDT and CDR2 YYEEEE. Full variable domain (missing parts from reference TRBV5-6 and TRBJ1-2): DAGVTQSPTHLIKTRGQQVTLRCSPKSGHDTVSWYQQALGQGPQFIFQYYEEEERQRGNFPDRFSGHQFPNYSSELNVNALLLGDSALYLCASSLSGGPRGYTFGSGTRLTVV.

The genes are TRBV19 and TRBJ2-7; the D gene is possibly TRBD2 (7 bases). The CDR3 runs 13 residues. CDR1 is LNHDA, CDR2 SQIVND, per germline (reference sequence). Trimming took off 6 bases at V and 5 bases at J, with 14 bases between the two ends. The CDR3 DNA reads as TGTGCCAGTAGCAGGGGAGGGGCAGACGAGCAGTACTTC. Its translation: CASSRGGADEQYF.

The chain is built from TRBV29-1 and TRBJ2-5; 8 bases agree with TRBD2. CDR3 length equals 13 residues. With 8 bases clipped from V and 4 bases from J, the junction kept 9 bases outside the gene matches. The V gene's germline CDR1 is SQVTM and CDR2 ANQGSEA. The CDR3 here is CSFLGGRSETQYF. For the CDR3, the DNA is TGCAGCTTCCTTGGCGGGAGGTCAGAGACCCAGTACTTC.

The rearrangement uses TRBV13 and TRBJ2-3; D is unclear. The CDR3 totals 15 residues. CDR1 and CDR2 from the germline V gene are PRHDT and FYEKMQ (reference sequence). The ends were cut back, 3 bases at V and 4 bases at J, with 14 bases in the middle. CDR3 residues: CASSFLSGSADTQYF. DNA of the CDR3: TGTGCCAGCAGCTTCTTGTCCGGGTCGGCAGATACGCAGTATTTT.

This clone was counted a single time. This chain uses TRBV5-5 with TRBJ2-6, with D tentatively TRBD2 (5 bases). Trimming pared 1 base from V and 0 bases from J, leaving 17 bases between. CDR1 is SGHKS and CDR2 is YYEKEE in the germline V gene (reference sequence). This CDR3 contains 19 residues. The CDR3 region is CASSLRFEGISSGANVLTF. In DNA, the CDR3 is TGTGCCAGCAGCTTGAGGTTTGAGGGAATAAGCTCTGGGGCCAACGTCCTGACTTTC.

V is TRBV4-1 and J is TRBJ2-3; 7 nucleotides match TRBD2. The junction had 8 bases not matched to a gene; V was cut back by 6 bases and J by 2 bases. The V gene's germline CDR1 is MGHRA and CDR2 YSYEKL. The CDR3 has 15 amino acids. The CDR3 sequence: CASRKREQITDTQYF. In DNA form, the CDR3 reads TGCGCCAGCAGAAAGCGGGAACAAATCACAGATACGCAGTATTTT.

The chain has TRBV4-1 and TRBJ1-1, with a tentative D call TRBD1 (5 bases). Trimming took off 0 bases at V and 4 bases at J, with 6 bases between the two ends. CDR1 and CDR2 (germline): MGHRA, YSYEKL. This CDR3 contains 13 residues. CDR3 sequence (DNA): TGCGCCAGCAGCCAAGACGGGACCACTGAAGCTTTCTTT. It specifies CASSQDGTTEAFF.

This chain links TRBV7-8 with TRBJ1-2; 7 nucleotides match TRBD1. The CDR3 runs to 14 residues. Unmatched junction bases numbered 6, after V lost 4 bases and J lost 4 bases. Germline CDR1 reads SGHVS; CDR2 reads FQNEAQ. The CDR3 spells CASSSEDRSYGYTF. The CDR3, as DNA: TGTGCCAGCAGCTCGGAGGACAGGAGCTATGGCTACACCTTC.

The CDR3 sequence is CASSLAVLNTEAFF. For the CDR3, the DNA is TGTGCCAGCAGCTTAGCAGTATTAAACACTGAAGCTTTCTTT. This chain links TRBV11-2 with TRBJ1-1, with D unresolved. Looked up from germline, CDR1 is SGHAT and CDR2 is FQNNGV. The CDR3 spans 14 residues. V lost 1 base and J 2 bases, leaving 8 bases between the germline ends.

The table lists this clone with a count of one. The CDR3 sequence is CASSQVSSTGVKAFF. Here the CDR3 DNA reads TGCGCCAGCAGCCAAGTCAGTTCGACAGGGGTTAAAGCTTTCTTT. This chain links TRBV4-1 with TRBJ1-1, with TRBD1 matching over 8 bases. V gave up 1 base and J gave up 9 bases; unmatched junction bases: 10. CDR3 size: 15 residues. Germline lookup yields CDR1 MGHRA and CDR2 YSYEKL.

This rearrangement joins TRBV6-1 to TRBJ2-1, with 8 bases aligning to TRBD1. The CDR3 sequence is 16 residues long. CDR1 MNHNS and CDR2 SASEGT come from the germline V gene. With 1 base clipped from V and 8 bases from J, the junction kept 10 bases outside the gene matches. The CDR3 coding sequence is TGTGCCAGCAGTGAAGGACAGGGGAGCCCCTCCTATGAGCAGTTCTTC. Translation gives CASSEGQGSPSYEQFF.

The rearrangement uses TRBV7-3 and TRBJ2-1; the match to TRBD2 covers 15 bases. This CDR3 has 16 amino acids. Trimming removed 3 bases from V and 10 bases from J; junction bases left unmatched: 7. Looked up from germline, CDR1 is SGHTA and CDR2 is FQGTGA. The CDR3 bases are TGTGCCAGCAGCTTCGGGGGACTAGCGGGAGGTGGCGAGCAGTTCTTC. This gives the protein CASSFGGLAGGGEQFF.

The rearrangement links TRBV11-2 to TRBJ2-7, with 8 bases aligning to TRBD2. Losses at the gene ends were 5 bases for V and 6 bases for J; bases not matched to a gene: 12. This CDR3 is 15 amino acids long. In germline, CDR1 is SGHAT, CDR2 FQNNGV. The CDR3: CASSPRTSRSGEQYF. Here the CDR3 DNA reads TGTGCCAGCAGCCCAAGGACTAGCCGTTCTGGCGAGCAGTACTTC.

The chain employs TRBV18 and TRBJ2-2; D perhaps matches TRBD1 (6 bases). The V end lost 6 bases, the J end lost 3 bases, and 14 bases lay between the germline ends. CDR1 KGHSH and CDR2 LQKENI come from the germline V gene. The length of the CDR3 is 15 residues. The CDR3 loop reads CASSPDSEYTGELFF. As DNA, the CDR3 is TGTGCCAGCTCGCCGGACAGCGAGTACACCGGGGAGCTGTTTTTT.

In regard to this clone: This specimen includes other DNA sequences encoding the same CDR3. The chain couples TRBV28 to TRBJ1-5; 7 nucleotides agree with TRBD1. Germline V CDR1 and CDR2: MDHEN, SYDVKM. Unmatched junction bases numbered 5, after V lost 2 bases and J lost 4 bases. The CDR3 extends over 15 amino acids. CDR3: CASSLGGTVNQPQHF. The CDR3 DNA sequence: TGTGCCAGCAGTTTAGGCGGGACAGTGAATCAGCCCCAGCATTTT.

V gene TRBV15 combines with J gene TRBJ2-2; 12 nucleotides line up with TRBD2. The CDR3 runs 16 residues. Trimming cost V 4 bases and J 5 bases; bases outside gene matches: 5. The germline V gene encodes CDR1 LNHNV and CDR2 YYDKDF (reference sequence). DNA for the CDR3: TGTGCCACCAGCACCCTAGCGGGAGGGCCAACCGGGGAGCTGTTTTTT. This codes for CATSTLAGGPTGELFF.

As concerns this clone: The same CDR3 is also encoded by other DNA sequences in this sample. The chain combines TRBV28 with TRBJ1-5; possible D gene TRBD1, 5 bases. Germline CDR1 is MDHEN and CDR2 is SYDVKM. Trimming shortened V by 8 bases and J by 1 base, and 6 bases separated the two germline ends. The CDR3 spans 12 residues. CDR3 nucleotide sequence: TGTGCCAGCCGACAGAGCAATCAGCCCCAGCATTTT. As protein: CASRQSNQPQHF. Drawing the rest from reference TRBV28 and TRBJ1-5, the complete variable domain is DVKVTQSSRYLVKRTGEKVFLECVQDMDHENMFWYRQDPGLGLRLIYFSYDVKMKEKGDIPEGYSVSREKKERFSLILESASTNQTSMYLCASRQSNQPQHFGDGTRLSIL.

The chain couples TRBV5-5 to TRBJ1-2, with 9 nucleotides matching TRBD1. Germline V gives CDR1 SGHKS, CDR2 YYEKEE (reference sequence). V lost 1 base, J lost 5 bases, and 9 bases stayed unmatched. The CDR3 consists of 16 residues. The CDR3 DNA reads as TGTGCCAGCAGCTTGTTTCGGAGGACAGGGGATTATGGCTACACCTTC. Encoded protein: CASSLFRRTGDYGYTF.

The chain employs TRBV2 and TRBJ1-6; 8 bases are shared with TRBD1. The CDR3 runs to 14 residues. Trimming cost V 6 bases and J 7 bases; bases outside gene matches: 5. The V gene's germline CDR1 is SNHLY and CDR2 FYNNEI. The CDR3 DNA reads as TGTGCCAGCAGAGGACAGGGAGGGAATTCACCCCTCCACTTT. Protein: CASRGQGGNSPLHF.

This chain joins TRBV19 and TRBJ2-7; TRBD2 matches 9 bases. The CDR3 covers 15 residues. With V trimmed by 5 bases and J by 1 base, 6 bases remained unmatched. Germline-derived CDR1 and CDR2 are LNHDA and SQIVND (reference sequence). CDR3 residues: CASSPLAGPSYEQYF. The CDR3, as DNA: TGTGCCAGTAGTCCGCTAGCGGGACCTTCCTACGAGCAGTACTTC.

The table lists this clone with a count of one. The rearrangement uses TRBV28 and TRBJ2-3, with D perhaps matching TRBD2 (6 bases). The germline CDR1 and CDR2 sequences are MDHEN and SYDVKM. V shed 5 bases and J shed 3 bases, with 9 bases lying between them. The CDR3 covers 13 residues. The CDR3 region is CASSALATDTQYF. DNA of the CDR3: TGTGCCAGCAGTGCGCTAGCGACAGATACGCAGTATTTT.

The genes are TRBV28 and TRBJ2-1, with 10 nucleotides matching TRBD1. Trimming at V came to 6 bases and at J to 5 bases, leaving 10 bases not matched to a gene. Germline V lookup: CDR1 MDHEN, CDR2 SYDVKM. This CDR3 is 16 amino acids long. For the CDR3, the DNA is TGTGCCAGCAGCCGCCCCGGGACAGGGGTGAACAATGAGCAGTTCTTC. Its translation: CASSRPGTGVNNEQFF.

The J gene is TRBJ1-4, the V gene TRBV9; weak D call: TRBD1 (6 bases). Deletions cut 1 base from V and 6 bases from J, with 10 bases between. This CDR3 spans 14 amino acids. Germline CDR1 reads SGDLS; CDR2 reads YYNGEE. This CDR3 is CASSVQGNDEKLFF. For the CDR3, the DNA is TGTGCCAGCAGCGTACAGGGGAATGATGAAAAACTGTTTTTT.

The CDR3 coding sequence is TGTGCCAGCAGCTTGGGGACTAGCGGGAGCGATGAGCAGTTCTTC. Its protein is CASSLGTSGSDEQFF. The chain is built from TRBV5-5 and TRBJ2-1, with 13 nucleotides matching TRBD2. V lost 0 bases and J lost 8; bases outside the gene matches: 2. CDR3 length: 15 residues. From germline, CDR1 is SGHKS and CDR2 YYEKEE (reference sequence).

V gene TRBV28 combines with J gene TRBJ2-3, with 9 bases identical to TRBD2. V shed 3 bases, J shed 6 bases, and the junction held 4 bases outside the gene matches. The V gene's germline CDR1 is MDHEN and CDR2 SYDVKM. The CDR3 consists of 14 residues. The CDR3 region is CASSFLAGLDTQYF. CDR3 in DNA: TGTGCCAGCAGTTTCCTAGCGGGACTCGATACGCAGTATTTT.

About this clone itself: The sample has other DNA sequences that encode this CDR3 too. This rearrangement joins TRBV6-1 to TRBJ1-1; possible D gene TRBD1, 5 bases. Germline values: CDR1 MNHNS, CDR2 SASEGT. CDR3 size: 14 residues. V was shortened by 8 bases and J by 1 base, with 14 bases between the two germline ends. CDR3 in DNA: TGTGCCAGCTCCCCCGGACACCAGAACACTGAAGCTTTCTTT. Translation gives CASSPGHQNTEAFF.